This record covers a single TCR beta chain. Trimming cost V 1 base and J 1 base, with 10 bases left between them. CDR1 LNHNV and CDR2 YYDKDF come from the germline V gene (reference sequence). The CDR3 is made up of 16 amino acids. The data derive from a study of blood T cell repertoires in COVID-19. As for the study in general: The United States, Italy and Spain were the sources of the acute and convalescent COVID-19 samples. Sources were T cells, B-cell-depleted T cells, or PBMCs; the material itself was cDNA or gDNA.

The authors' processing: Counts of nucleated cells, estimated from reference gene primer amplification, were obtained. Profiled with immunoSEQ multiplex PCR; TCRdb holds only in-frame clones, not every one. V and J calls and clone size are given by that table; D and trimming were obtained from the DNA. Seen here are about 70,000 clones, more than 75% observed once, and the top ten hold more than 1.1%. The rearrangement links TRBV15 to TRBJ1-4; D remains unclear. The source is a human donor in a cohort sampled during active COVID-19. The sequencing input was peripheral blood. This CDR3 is CATSRAQAGTNEKLFF. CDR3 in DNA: TGTGCCACCAGCAGAGCCCAAGCAGGAACTAATGAAAAACTGTTTTTT.